Listed here is a single T cell receptor (beta chain). Between the trimmed V and J ends, which lost 5 bases and 7 bases, there was a span of 15 bases. Per germline, CDR1 SGHTA and CDR2 FQGNSA. The CDR3 totals 15 residues. Here immunoSEQ multiplex PCR was the method, and the copy in TCRdb shows in-frame clones only, minus some. Of about 140,000 clones in the sample, more than 60% are singletons; the top ten hold approximately 15%. This sample was taken from a study of blood T cell repertoires in COVID-19. The sequencing input was peripheral blood. The chain carries TRBV7-2 and TRBJ1-6; D unclear. This TCR derives from a man aged 45-60 years with acute or convalescent COVID-19. CDR3: CASSPWGGRNSPLHF. As DNA, the CDR3 is TGTGCCAGCAGCCCTTGGGGAGGCAGAAATTCACCCCTCCACTTT.